Sequencing of this TCR beta chain was carried out in a study of graft-versus-host responses after intestinal transplantation. Study-level information: The whole recipient group had anti-thymocyte globulin induction followed by tacrolimus and steroids for around three years.

The CDR3 is 15 amino acids. Germline V gene data show CDR1 as GTSNPN and CDR2 as SVGIG (reference sequence). V shed 0 bases, J shed 0 bases, and the junction held 2 bases outside the gene matches. Whole-study findings and limits: Within the allografts of patients who had graft-donor T cell macrochimerism, graft-versus-host to host-versus-graft clonal ratios were high. Early post-transplant declines in HvG were associated with peak levels of circulating GvH clones.

Generated by immunoSEQ multiplex PCR, the TCRdb table keeps only in-frame clones and is missing some. Among fewer than 25,000 clones listed, about 39% were seen once. The authors plated approximately 200,000 CFSE-labeled responder cells with approximately 200,000 irradiated, violet-dye-labeled stimulator cells. This clonotype originated in a human patient who received an intestinal transplant. The gene calls are TRBV30 and TRBJ2-1, with 7 bases that match TRBD2. The sample here was alloreactive CD4+ T cells from a mixed lymphocyte reaction culture, taken before intestinal transplant. Specified subset: CFSE-low proliferating T cells sorted from roughly 6-day pre-transplant mixed lymphocyte reaction (GvH or HvG direction). The CDR3: CAWSVGGSSYNEQFF. In DNA form, the CDR3 reads TGTGCCTGGAGTGTGGGCGGGAGCTCCTACAATGAGCAGTTCTTC.